Detailed here is one T cell receptor beta chain. Its antigen is unknown. The sample belongs to a study of CD8+CD57+ T cells in acquired aplastic anemia. Study observations and caveats: A set of roughly 27 CD8+ CDR3 sequences was shared between patients and controls, and these sequences appeared highly expressed in patients.

The V end lost 0 bases, the J end lost 6 bases, and 6 bases lay between the germline ends. This CDR3 spans 12 amino acids. Germline V gives CDR1 SGDLS, CDR2 YYNGEE. In patients chosen for sequencing, flow cytometry had shown CD8+CD57+ cell expansion. Receipt of therapy had not occurred in any patient by the time of blood sampling. Genomic DNA provided the template from which TCR beta VDJ and CDR3 profiles were obtained. TCRdb recomputed calls from the reads with MiXCR, one row per CDR3 protein. Of under 200,000 distinct CDR3 sequences listed, 70% to 80% were seen once; the top ten hold approximately 48%.

The sequencing input was sorted CD4+, CD8+, or CD8+CD57+ T cells (not recorded which) from PBMCs. The source is a human donor with aplastic anemia. This chain joins TRBV9 and TRBJ1-1; D uncertain. This CDR3 reads CASSVGEAEAFF. Written as DNA, the CDR3 is TGTGCCAGCAGCGTAGGAGAGGCTGAAGCTTTCTTT.